What follows is one T cell receptor beta chain and its context. Its antigen is unknown. Germline CDR1 reads SEHNR; CDR2 reads FQNEAQ (reference sequence). The CDR3 loop spans 12 amino acids. The data are from a study of T cell repertoires in cytomegalovirus infection. Overall study: An indication of both CMV infection and matching HLA type came from public TCR beta signatures. Study observations and caveats: Clonotypes of TCR beta that were HLA-C-restricted and CMV-specific dominated the ex vivo response.

TCRdb processed the reads anew with MiXCR; each CDR3 protein has one entry. The table includes around 630,000 distinct CDR3 sequences, roughly 26% detected once. This sequence joins TRBV7-9 and TRBJ2-7; D is perhaps TRBD1 (6 bases). This sequence originates from a human donor in good health (CMV status not recorded). Some clones in this sample may be carry-over from other donors' samples. The sequenced material came from CD8+ T cells from PBMCs. The CDR3 spells CVSSQSRGEQYV. CDR3 sequence (DNA): TGTGTCAGCAGCCAGTCCAGGGGCGAGCAGTACGTC.